These 20 T cell receptor beta chains were sequenced from one sample in a study of cytomegalovirus exposure and HLA in healthy donors. Amplification used 60 Vbeta primers and 13 Jbeta primers. The protocol was immunoSEQ multiplex PCR, while the TCRdb copy is restricted to in-frame clones and leaves out a portion. The sample has around 50,000 clones. The specimen was PBMCs. Receptor source: a woman between 35 and 50 years old in good health and CMV-seronegative.

V gene TRBV4-3 combines with J gene TRBJ1-2; no definite D call. The ends were cut back, 8 bases at V and 7 bases at J, with 17 bases in the middle. The CDR3 sequence is 13 residues long. Germline values: CDR1 LGHNA, CDR2 YSLEER. The CDR3 nucleotides read TGCGCCAGCGCTGCGGGAAGGAATGGTGGCTACACCTTC. This sequence encodes CASAAGRNGGYTF.

This clone is medium-sized (0.01 to 0.1%) by frequency. This chain uses TRBV19 with TRBJ2-7; D might be TRBD2 (6 bases). The CDR3 loop spans 14 amino acids. The ends were cut back, 1 base at V and 4 bases at J, with 11 bases in the middle. The V gene's germline CDR1 is LNHDA and CDR2 SQIVND (reference sequence). The CDR3 loop is CASSIAGVRYEQYF. CDR3 nucleotide sequence: TGTGCCAGTAGTATAGCGGGAGTAAGGTACGAGCAGTACTTC. Supplemented by reference TRBV19 and TRBJ2-7, the full variable domain reads DGGITQSPKYLFRKEGQNVTLSCEQNLNHDAMYWYRQDPGQGLRLIYYSQIVNDFQKGDIAEGYSVSREKKESFPLTVTSAQKNPTAFYLCASSIAGVRYEQYFGPGTRLTVT.

The chain links TRBV29-1 to TRBJ1-1; D remains ambiguous. CDR3 size: 12 residues. Deletions cut 4 bases from V and 4 bases from J, with 10 bases between. Germline values: CDR1 SQVTM, CDR2 ANQGSEA. CDR3 region: CSVAGLGTEAFF. CDR3 DNA: TGCAGCGTTGCAGGTTTGGGCACTGAAGCTTTCTTT.

The rearrangement links TRBV15 to TRBJ1-4; 7 bases are a match to TRBD1. Trimming took 2 bases from V and 4 from J; bases not matched to a gene: 10. Germline V lookup: CDR1 LNHNV, CDR2 YYDKDF (reference sequence). CDR3 size: 17 residues. The CDR3 here is CATSRPSRQGFNEKLFF. In DNA form, the CDR3 reads TGTGCCACCAGCAGACCTAGCCGACAGGGTTTTAATGAAAAACTGTTTTTT.

Comments on this clone: Relative to the germline gene, one junction end is altered; a read error may explain this. The chain has TRBV7-2 and TRBJ2-1; a weak D match, TRBD1 (5 bases). CDR3 size: 15 residues. The germline CDR1 and CDR2 sequences are SGHTA and FQGNSA. The CDR3 is CASSENSDADNERFF. In nucleotides, the CDR3 is TGTGCCAGCAGCGAGAACTCAGACGCGGACAATGAGCGGTTCTTC.

The J gene is TRBJ1-2, the V gene TRBV19; no clear D gene. Germline V gene data show CDR1 as LNHDA and CDR2 as SQIVND (reference sequence). The CDR3 totals 15 residues. Trimming removed 0 bases from V and 5 bases from J, with 13 bases in between. CDR3 protein: CASSIDPTTGYGYTF. The CDR3 coding sequence is TGTGCCAGTAGTATAGATCCCACTACGGGTTATGGCTACACCTTC.

V is TRBV5-1 and J is TRBJ2-3; TRBD2 is a possible D gene (6 bases). The CDR3 has 14 residues. Germline values: CDR1 SGHRS, CDR2 YFSETQ. Trimming left V 1 base short and J 3 bases short, with 9 bases between. Written as DNA, the CDR3 is TGCGCCAGCAGCTTGAGGAGGGTTACAGATACGCAGTATTTT. Amino acid sequence: CASSLRRVTDTQYF.

Remarks on this clone: A read error may produce the germline difference seen at one junction end. The rearrangement joins TRBV7-7 to TRBJ2-2; 7 bases align to TRBD1. Germline V lookup: CDR1 SSHAT, CDR2 FNYEAQ (reference sequence). There are 14 residues in the CDR3. In nucleotides, the CDR3 is TGTGCTAGCAGCTGGACAGGGAACACCGGGGAGCTGTTTTTT. Its translation is CASSWTGNTGELFF. The full variable domain, its missing parts supplied by reference TRBV7-7 and TRBJ2-2, is GAGVSQSPRYKVTKRGQDVTLRCDPISSHATLYWYQQALGQGPEFLTYFNYEAQPDKSGLPSDRFSAERPEGSISTLTIQRTEQRDSAMYRCASSWTGNTGELFFGEGSRLTVL.

Comment on this clone: Other DNA sequences in this sample translate to the same CDR3. This sequence joins TRBV30 and TRBJ2-5; the D gene is possibly TRBD2 (7 bases). CDR1 is GTSNPN and CDR2 is SVGIG in the germline V gene (reference sequence). V was trimmed by 2 bases and J by 3 bases, leaving 16 bases between them. The CDR3 length is 15 residues. As DNA, the CDR3 is TGTGCCTGGAGTAGGGGGGGAACATGGGAAGAGACCCAGTACTTC. Residues: CAWSRGGTWEETQYF.

The V call is TRBV7-6, the J call TRBJ1-1; 7 bases map to TRBD1. CDR3 size: 14 residues. Germline V gives CDR1 SGHVS, CDR2 FNYEAQ. V lost 5 bases, J lost 5 bases, and 8 bases stayed unmatched. CDR3 region: CASSPSPGGTEAFF. The CDR3 DNA reads as TGTGCCAGCAGCCCGAGCCCAGGGGGGACTGAAGCTTTCTTT. The full variable domain, in which reference TRBV7-6 and TRBJ1-1 provide the parts outside the CDR3, is GAGVSQSPRYKVTKRGQDVALRCDPISGHVSLYWYRQALGQGPEFLTYFNYEAQQDKSGLPNDRFSAERPEGSISTLTIQRTEQRDSAMYRCASSPSPGGTEAFFGQGTRLTVV.

The rearrangement uses TRBV2 and TRBJ2-5, with 12 bases lining up with TRBD2. Germline values: CDR1 SNHLY, CDR2 FYNNEI. This CDR3 region has 15 residues. V gave up 8 bases and J gave up 5 bases; unmatched junction bases: 9. In DNA, the CDR3 is TGTGCCAGCGCACGACTAGCGGGGGATGTTGAGACCCAGTACTTC. This sequence encodes CASARLAGDVETQYF.

The chain uses TRBV2 and TRBJ2-1; TRBD2 agrees at 10 bases. CDR1 and CDR2 from the germline V gene are SNHLY and FYNNEI. The CDR3 loop spans 18 amino acids. V dropped 5 bases and J dropped 6; count of bases not matched to a gene: 16. CDR3 sequence (DNA): TGTGCCAGCAGTACCGACGTCAAACTAGCGGGAAGACTCAATGAGCAGTTCTTC. It yields the protein CASSTDVKLAGRLNEQFF.

V usage is TRBV2 and J usage is TRBJ1-2; possibly TRBD1 for D (6 bases). Germline CDR1 is SNHLY and CDR2 is FYNNEI. Trimming cost V 1 base and J 12 bases, with 21 bases left between them. The CDR3 consists of 15 residues. The CDR3 loop reads CASSEGIRGGVVNTF. The CDR3 nucleotides read TGTGCCAGCAGTGAAGGAATTCGAGGGGGGGTAGTAAACACCTTC.

The chain employs TRBV5-4 and TRBJ2-3, with TRBD2 identical over 10 bases. In germline, CDR1 is SGHNT, CDR2 YYREEE (reference sequence). The ends lost 1 base at V and 2 bases at J; junction bases unmatched: 7. The CDR3 totals 17 residues. The CDR3 loop is CASSLPSGSGVTDTQYF. In DNA, the CDR3 is TGTGCCAGCAGCTTGCCTAGCGGGAGCGGTGTCACAGATACGCAGTATTTT.

The rearrangement joins TRBV2 to TRBJ1-4, with 7 bases matching TRBD1. The CDR3 spans 14 residues. Germline CDR1 SNHLY, CDR2 FYNNEI. J gave up 8 bases and V 6 bases, and 9 bases lay outside the gene matches. The CDR3 DNA sequence: TGTGCCAGCAGCCAACAGGGGATGGTGGAAAAACTGTTTTTT. This codes for CASSQQGMVEKLFF.

The CDR3, as DNA: TGCGCCAGCAGCTTGGGTCCGCGGAACACTGAAGCTTTCTTT. It is translated as CASSLGPRNTEAFF. This chain uses TRBV5-1 with TRBJ1-1, with no clear D. Trimming pared 0 bases from V and 1 base from J, leaving 7 bases between. Germline-derived CDR1 and CDR2 are SGHRS and YFSETQ. The CDR3 has 14 residues.

The chain joins TRBV19 to TRBJ1-2, with D hard to call. V shed 3 bases and J shed 5 bases, with 19 bases lying between them. The germline gives CDR1 LNHDA, CDR2 SQIVND (reference sequence). The CDR3 contains 16 residues. In nucleotides, the CDR3 is TGTGCCAGTAGTATGGGCGGGCTCGTCGTATCGTATGGCTACACCTTC. The encoded protein is CASSMGGLVVSYGYTF.

This chain connects TRBV5-1 to TRBJ2-7, with 8 bases fitting TRBD2. The V gene end was trimmed by 2 bases and the J gene end by 2 bases; junction bases not matched to a gene: 6. The CDR3 has 15 amino acids. Germline V gene data show CDR1 as SGHRS and CDR2 as YFSETQ. The CDR3 sequence: CASSFRSGSAYEQYF. CDR3 sequence (DNA): TGCGCCAGCAGCTTTCGGAGCGGGAGCGCCTACGAGCAGTACTTC.

The chain links TRBV7-3 to TRBJ1-2, with 7 bases matching TRBD1. The length of the CDR3 is 14 residues. CDR1 and CDR2 from the germline V gene are SGHTA and FQGTGA. Trimming removed 5 bases from V and 4 bases from J; junction bases left unmatched: 7. The CDR3 protein is CASSPGTALYGYTF. The CDR3 DNA reads TGTGCCAGCAGCCCCGGGACAGCGCTCTATGGCTACACCTTC.

The chain recombines TRBV2 with TRBJ1-6, with D unresolved. The germline V gene has CDR1 SNHLY and CDR2 FYNNEI. Trimming stripped 5 bases from V and 6 bases from J, with 11 bases between. The CDR3 is made up of 14 amino acids. CDR3 nucleotides: TGTGCCAGCAGTCGGGAGACCCTTAATTCACCCCTCCACTTT. It codes for CASSRETLNSPLHF.